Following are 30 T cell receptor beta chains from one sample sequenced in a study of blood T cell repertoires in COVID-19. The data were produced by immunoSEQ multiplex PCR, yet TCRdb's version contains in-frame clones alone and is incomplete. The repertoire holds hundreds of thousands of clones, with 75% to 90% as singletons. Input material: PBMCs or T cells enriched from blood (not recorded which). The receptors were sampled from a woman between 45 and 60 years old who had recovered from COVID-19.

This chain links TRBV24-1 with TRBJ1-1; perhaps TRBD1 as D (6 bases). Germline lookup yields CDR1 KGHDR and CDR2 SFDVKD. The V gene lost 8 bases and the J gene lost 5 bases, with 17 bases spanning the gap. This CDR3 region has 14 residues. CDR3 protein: CATTRGGPETEAFF. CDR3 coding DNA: TGTGCCACCACCCGCGGGGGCCCGGAGACTGAAGCTTTCTTT.

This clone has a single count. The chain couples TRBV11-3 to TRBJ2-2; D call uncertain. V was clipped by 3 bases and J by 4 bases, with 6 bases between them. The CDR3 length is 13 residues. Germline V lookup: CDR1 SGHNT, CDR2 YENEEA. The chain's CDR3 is CASSFLATGELFF. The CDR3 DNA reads TGTGCCAGCAGCTTCTTGGCCACCGGGGAGCTGTTTTTT. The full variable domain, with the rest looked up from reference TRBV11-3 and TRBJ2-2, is EAGVVQSPRYKIIEKKQPVAFWCNPISGHNTLYWYLQNLGQGPELLIRYENEEAVDDSQLPKDRFSAERLKGVDSTLKIQPAELGDSAVYLCASSFLATGELFFGEGSRLTVL.

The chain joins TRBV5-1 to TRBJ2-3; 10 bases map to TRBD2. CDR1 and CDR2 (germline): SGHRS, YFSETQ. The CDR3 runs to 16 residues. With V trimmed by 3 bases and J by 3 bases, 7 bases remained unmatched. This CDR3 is CASSSFTSGVTDTQYF. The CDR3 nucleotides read TGCGCCAGCAGCTCCTTCACTAGCGGGGTTACAGATACGCAGTATTTT. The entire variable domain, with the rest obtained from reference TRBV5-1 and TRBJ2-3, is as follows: KAGVTQTPRYLIKTRGQQVTLSCSPISGHRSVSWYQQTPGQGLQFLFEYFSETQRNKGNFPGRFSGRQFSNSRSEMNVSTLELGDSALYLCASSSFTSGVTDTQYFGPGTRLTVL.

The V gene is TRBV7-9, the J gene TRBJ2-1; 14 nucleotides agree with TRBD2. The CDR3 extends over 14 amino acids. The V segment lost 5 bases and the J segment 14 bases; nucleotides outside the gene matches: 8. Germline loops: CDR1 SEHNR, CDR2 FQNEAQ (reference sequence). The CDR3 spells CASSQGTSGSWKFF. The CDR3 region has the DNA TGTGCCAGCAGCCAAGGGACTAGCGGGAGTTGGAAGTTCTTC.

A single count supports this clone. CDR3 protein: CASSLAGLAGSDTQYF. For the CDR3, the DNA is TGCGCCAGCAGCTTGGCTGGACTAGCGGGATCAGATACGCAGTATTTT. The chain carries TRBV5-1 and TRBJ2-3; 12 nucleotides align to TRBD2. Germline lookup yields CDR1 SGHRS and CDR2 YFSETQ. The trim removed 0 bases at V and 4 bases at J, leaving 3 bases unmatched. The CDR3 extends over 16 amino acids.

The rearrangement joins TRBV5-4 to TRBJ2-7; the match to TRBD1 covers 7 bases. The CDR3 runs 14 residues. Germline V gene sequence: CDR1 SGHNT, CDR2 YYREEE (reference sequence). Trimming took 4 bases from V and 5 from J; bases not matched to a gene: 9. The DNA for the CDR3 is TGTGCCAGCAGCAGAGCCGGGACAGAGAACGAGCAGTACTTC. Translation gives CASSRAGTENEQYF.

CDR3 sequence: CASTPGLNTEAFF. The CDR3 nucleotides are TGCGCCAGCACTCCGGGTCTGAACACTGAAGCTTTCTTT. V gene TRBV10-1 combines with J gene TRBJ1-1; D call uncertain. Germline CDR1 and CDR2: WNHNN and SYGVQD (reference sequence). V was pared by 7 bases and J by 0 bases, with 9 bases between. This CDR3 has 13 residues.

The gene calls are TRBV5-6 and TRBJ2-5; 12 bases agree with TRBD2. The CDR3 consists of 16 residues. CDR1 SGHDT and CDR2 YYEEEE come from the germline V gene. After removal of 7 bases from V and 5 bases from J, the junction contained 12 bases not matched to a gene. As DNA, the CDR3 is TGTGCCAGCCGTTCTGCTAGCGGGGGGGCTTGGGAGACCCAGTACTTC. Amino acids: CASRSASGGAWETQYF.

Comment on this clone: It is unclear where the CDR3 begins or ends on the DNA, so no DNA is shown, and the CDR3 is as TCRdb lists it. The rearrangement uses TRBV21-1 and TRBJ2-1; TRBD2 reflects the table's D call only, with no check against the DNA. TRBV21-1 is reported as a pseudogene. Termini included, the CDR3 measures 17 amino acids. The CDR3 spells CASSKFGSGSSYNEQFF.

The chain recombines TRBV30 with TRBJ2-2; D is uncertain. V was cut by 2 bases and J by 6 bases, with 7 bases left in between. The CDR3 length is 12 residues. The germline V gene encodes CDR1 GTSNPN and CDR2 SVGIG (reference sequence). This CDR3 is CAWSRGAGELFF. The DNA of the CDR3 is TGTGCCTGGAGTCGAGGTGCCGGGGAGCTGTTTTTT.

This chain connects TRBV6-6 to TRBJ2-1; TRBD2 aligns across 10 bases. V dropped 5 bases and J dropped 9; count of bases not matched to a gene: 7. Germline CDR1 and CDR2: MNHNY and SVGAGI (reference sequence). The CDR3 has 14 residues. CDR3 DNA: TGTGCCAGCAGTCTCCTAGCGGGAGCAGCTGAGCAGTTCTTC. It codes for CASSLLAGAAEQFF.

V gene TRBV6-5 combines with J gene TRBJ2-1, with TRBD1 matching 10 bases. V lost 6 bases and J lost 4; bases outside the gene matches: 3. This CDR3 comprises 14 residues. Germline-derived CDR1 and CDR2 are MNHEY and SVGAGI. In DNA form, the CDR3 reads TGTGCCAGCAGCGGACAGGGGGGATACAATGAGCAGTTCTTC. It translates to CASSGQGGYNEQFF.

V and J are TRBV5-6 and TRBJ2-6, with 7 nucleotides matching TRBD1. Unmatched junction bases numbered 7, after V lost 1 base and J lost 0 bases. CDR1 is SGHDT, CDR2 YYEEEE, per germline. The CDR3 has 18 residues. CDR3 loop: CASSLFGDSVSGANVLTF. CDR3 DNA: TGTGCCAGCAGCTTGTTTGGGGACAGTGTCTCTGGGGCCAACGTCCTGACTTTC.

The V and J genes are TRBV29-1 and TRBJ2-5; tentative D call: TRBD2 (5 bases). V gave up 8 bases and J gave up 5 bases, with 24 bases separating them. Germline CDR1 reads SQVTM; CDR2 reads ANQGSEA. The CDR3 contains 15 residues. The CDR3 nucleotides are TGCAGCACATTCTCTTCTCGTGCTGGCGGGGAGACCCAGTACTTC. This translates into CSTFSSRAGGETQYF.

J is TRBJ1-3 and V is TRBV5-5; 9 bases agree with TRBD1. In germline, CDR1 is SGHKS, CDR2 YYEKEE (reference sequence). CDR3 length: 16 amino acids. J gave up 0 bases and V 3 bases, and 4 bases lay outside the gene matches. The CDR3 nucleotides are TGTGCCAGCAGCTGGGGGACAGGGCTCTCTGGAAACACCATATATTTT. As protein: CASSWGTGLSGNTIYF.

CDR3 protein: CAIGPWEKLFF. As DNA, the CDR3 is TGTGCCATTGGGCCGTGGGAAAAACTGTTTTTT. J is TRBJ1-4 and V is TRBV6-5; D is uncertain. Looked up from germline, CDR1 is MNHEY and CDR2 is SVGAGI. This CDR3 is built from 11 residues. The V end lost 10 bases, the J end lost 8 bases, and 11 bases lay between the germline ends.

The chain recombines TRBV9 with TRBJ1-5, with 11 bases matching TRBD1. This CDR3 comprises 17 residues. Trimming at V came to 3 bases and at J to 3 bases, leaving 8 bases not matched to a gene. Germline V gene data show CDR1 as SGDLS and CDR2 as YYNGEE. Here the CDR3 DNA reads TGTGCCAGCAGCGGCGGGACAGGGGGAGCCCACAATCAGCCCCAGCATTTT. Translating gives CASSGGTGGAHNQPQHF.

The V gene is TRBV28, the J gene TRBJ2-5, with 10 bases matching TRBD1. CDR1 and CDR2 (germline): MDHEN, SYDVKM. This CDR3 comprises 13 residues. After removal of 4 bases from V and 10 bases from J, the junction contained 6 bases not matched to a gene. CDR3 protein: CASSSSRDRGQYF. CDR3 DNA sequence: TGTGCCAGCAGTTCGTCCCGGGACAGGGGCCAGTACTTC. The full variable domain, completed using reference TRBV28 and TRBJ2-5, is DVKVTQSSRYLVKRTGEKVFLECVQDMDHENMFWYRQDPGLGLRLIYFSYDVKMKEKGDIPEGYSVSREKKERFSLILESASTNQTSMYLCASSSSRDRGQYFGPGTRLLVL.

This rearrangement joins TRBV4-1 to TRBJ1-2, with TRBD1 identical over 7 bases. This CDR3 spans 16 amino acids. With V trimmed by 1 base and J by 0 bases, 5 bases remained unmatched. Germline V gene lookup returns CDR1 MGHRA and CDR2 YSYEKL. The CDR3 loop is CASSQAPGQSNYGYTF. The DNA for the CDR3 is TGCGCCAGCAGCCAAGCACCGGGACAGTCTAACTATGGCTACACCTTC.

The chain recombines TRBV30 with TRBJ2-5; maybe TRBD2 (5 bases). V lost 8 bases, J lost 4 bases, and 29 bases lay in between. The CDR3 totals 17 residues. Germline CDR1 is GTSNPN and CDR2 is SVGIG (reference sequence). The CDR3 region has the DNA TGTGCCACAAAGTTCGTCGGGCGGGTGAGAACGATAGAGACCCAGTACTTC. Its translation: CATKFVGRVRTIETQYF.

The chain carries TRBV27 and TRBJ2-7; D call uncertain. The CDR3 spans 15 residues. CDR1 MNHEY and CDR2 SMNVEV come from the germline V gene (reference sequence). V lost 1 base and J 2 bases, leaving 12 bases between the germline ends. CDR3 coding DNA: TGTGCCAGCAGTTTATGGCCAGGCGAAACCTACGAGCAGTACTTC. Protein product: CASSLWPGETYEQYF.

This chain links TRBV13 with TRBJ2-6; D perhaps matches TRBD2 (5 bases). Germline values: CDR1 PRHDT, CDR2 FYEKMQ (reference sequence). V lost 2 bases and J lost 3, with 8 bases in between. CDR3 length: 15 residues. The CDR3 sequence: CASSLFGGGANVLTF. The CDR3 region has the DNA TGTGCCAGCAGCTTATTTGGAGGTGGGGCCAACGTCCTGACTTTC.

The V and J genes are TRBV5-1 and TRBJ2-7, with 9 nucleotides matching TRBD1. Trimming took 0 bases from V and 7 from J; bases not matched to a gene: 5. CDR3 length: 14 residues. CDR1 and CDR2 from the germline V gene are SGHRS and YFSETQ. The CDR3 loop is CASSLGTGVEEQYF. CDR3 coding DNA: TGCGCCAGCAGCTTGGGGACAGGGGTGGAAGAGCAGTACTTC. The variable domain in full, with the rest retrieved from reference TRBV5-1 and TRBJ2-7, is KAGVTQTPRYLIKTRGQQVTLSCSPISGHRSVSWYQQTPGQGLQFLFEYFSETQRNKGNFPGRFSGRQFSNSRSEMNVSTLELGDSALYLCASSLGTGVEEQYFGPGTRLTVT.

In nucleotides, the CDR3 is TGCAGCGTGGAGGTGGGAAACACCATATATTTT. Encoded protein: CSVEVGNTIYF. The chain is built from TRBV29-1 and TRBJ1-3; no definite D call. Germline CDR1 and CDR2: SQVTM and ANQGSEA. V gave up 6 bases and J gave up 4 bases, with 7 bases separating them. The CDR3 sequence is 11 residues long.

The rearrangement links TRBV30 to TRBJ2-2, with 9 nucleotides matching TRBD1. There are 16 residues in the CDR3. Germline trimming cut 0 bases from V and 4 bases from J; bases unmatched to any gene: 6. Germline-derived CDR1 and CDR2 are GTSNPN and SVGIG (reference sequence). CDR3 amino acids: CAWSVRDRAVTGELFF. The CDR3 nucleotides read TGTGCCTGGAGTGTAAGGGACAGGGCGGTCACCGGGGAGCTGTTTTTT.

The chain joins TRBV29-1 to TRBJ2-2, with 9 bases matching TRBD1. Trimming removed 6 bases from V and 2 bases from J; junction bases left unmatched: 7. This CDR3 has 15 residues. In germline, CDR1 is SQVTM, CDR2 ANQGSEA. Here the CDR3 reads CSVSGTGSNTGELFF. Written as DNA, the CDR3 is TGCAGCGTGTCCGGGACAGGGAGCAACACCGGGGAGCTGTTTTTT.

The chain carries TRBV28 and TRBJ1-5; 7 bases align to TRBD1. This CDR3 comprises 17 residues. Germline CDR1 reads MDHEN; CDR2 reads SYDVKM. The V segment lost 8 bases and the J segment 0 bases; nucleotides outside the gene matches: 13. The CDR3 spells CASQTGAVGGSNQPQHF. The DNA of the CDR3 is TGTGCCAGCCAAACAGGGGCCGTCGGGGGTAGCAATCAGCCCCAGCATTTT.

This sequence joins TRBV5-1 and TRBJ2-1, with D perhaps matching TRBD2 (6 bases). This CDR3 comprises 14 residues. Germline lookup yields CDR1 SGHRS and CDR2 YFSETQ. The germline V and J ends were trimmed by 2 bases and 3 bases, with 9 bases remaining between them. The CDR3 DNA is TGCGCCAGCAGCTTCCAGGGACTCTACAATGAGCAGTTCTTC. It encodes CASSFQGLYNEQFF.

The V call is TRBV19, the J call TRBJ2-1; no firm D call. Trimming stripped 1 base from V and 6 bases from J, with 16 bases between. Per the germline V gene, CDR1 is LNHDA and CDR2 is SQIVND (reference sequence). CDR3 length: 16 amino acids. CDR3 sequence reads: CASSIGAKQGSNEQFF. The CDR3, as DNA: TGTGCCAGTAGTATAGGGGCTAAACAAGGATCCAATGAGCAGTTCTTC.

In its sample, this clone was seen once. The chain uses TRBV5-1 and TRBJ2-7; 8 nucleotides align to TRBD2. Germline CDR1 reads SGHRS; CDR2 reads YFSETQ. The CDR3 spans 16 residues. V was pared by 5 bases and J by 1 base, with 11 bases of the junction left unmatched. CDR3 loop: CASRLDIAGRSYEQYF. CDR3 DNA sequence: TGCGCCAGCAGGTTAGATATAGCGGGGCGATCCTACGAGCAGTACTTC.